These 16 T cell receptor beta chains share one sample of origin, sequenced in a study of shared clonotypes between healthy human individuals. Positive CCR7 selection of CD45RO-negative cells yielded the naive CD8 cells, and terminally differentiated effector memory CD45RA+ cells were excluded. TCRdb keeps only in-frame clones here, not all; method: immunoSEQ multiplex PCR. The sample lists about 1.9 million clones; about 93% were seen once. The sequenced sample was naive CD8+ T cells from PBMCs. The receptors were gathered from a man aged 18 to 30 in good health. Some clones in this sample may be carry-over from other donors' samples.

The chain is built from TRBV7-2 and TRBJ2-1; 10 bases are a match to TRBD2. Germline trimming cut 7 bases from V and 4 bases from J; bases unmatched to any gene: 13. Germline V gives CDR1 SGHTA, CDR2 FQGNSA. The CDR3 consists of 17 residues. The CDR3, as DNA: TGTGCCAGCAACAAGGTGAGCGGGAGGGTCGCTTACAATGAGCAGTTCTTC. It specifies CASNKVSGRVAYNEQFF.

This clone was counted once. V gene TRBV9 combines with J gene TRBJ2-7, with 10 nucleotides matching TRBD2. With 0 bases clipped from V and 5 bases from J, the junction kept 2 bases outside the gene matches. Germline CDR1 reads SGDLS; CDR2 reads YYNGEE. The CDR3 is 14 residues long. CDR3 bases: TGTGCCAGCAGCGTAGCCGGGACTAGCGACGAGCAGTACTTC. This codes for CASSVAGTSDEQYF.

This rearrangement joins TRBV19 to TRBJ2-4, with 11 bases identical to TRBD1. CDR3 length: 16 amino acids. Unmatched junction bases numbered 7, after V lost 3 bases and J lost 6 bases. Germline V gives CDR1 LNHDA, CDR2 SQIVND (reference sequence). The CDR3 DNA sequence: TGTGCCAGTAGTATCAGGACAGGGGGCAGTGGAAACATTCAGTACTTC. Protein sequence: CASSIRTGGSGNIQYF.

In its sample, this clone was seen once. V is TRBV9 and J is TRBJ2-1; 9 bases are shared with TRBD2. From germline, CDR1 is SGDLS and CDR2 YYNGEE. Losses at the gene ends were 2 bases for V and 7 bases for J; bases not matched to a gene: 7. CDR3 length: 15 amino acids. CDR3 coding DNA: TGTGCCAGCAGCGTCGGTAGCGGGAGTAGGAATGAGCAGTTCTTC. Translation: CASSVGSGSRNEQFF.

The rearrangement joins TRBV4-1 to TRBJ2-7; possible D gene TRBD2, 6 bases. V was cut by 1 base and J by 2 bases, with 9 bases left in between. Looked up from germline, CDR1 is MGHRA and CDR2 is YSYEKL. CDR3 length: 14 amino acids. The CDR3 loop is CASSQVSGPYEQYF. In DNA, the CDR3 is TGCGCCAGCAGCCAAGTAAGCGGGCCCTACGAGCAGTACTTC.

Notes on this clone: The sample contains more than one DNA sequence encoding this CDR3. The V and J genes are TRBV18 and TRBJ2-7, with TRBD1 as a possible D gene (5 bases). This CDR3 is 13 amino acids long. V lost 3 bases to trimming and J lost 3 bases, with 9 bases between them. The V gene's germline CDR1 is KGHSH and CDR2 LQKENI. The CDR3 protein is CASSPTDSYEQYF. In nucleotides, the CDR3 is TGTGCCAGCTCACCGACCGACAGCTACGAGCAGTACTTC.

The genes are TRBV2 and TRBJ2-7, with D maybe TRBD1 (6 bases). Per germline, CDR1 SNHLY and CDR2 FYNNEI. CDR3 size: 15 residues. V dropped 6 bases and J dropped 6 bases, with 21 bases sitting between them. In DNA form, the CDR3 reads TGTGCCAGCAGATCCTCCGGGACATATTACTTCGAGCAGTACTTC. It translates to CASRSSGTYYFEQYF.

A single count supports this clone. In DNA form, the CDR3 reads TGTGCCAGCAGTTACTCGTCCAAACTGGACGAGCAGTACTTC. This gives the protein CASSYSSKLDEQYF. The V call is TRBV6-5, the J call TRBJ2-7, with D hard to call. Germline V gene sequence: CDR1 MNHEY, CDR2 SVGAGI. The CDR3 is 14 amino acids. V was pared by 0 bases and J by 5 bases, with 11 bases between.

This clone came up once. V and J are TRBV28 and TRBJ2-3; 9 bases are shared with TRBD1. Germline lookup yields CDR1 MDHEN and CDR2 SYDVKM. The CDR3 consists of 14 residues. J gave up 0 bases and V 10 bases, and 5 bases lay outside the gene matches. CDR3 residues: CATTGTGSTDTQYF. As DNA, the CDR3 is TGTGCCACCACCGGGACAGGGAGCACAGATACGCAGTATTTT.

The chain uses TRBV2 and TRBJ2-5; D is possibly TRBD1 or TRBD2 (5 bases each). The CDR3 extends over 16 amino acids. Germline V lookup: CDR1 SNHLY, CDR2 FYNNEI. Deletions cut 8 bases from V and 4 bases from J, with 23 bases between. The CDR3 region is CASGPGIRDAGETQYF. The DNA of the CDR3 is TGTGCCAGCGGGCCCGGGATTCGGGACGCCGGAGAGACCCAGTACTTC.

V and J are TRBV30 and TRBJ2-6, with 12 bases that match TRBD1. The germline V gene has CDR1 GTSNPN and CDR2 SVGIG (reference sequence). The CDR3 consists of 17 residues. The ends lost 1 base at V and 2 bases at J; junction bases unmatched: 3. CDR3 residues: CAWSGGTGGAGANVLTF. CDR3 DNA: TGTGCCTGGAGTGGGGGGACAGGGGGCGCTGGGGCCAACGTCCTGACTTTC. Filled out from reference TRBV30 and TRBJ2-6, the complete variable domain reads SQTIHQWPATLVQPVGSPLSLECTVEGTSNPNLYWYRQAAGRGLQLLFYSVGIGQISSEVPQNLSASRPQDRQFILSSKKLLLSDSGFYLCAWSGGTGGAGANVLTFGAGSRLTVL.

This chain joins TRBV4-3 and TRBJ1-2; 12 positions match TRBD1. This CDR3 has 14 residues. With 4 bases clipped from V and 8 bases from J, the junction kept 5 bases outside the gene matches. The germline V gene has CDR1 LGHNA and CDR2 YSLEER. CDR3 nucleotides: TGCGCCAGCAGCCCGGGACAGGGGGCGTGGGGCTACACCTTC. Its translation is CASSPGQGAWGYTF.

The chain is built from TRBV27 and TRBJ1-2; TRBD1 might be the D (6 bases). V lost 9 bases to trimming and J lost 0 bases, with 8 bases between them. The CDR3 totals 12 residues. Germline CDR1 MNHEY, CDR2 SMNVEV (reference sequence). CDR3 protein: CARWTANYGYTF. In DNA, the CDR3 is TGTGCCAGGTGGACAGCTAACTATGGCTACACCTTC.

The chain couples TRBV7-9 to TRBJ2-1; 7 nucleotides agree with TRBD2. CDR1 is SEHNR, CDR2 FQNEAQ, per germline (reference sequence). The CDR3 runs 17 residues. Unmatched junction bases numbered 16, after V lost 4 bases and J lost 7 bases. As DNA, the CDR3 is TGTGCCAGCAGCTATGGCGGGAGTCTTCAACCGGAGAATGAGCAGTTCTTC. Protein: CASSYGGSLQPENEQFF.

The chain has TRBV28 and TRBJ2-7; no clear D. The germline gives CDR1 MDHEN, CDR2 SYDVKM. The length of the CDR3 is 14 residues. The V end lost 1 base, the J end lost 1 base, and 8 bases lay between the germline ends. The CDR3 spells CASSLFRVSYEQYF. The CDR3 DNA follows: TGTGCCAGCAGTTTATTTAGGGTTTCCTACGAGCAGTACTTC.

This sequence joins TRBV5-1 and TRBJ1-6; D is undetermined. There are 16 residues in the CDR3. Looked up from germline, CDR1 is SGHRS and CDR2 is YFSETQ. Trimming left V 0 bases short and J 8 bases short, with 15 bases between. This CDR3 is CASSLVGAGRDSPLHF. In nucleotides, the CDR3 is TGCGCCAGCAGCTTGGTCGGAGCTGGGCGAGATTCACCCCTCCACTTT.